This T cell receptor (beta chain) was retrieved from a study of T cells after yellow fever vaccination. V was shortened by 5 bases and J by 3 bases, with 11 bases between the two germline ends. Germline CDR1 is SQVTM and CDR2 is ANQGSEA. The CDR3 is made up of 12 amino acids. In TCRdb, the 5' RACE reads were re-called with MiXCR into one record per CDR3 protein. Of tens of thousands of distinct CDR3 sequences listed, under 8% are singletons. This clonotype showed up many times. Here the sequenced sample was CD8+ T cells sorted from PBMCs, taken roughly 45 days after the first yellow fever vaccination. The gene calls are TRBV29-1 and TRBJ2-7; D gene ambiguous. The sequence was collected from a man between 18 and 35 years old who received the YFV17D yellow fever vaccine. The CDR3 DNA is TGCAGCGTTCGGCAAAACCTCTACGAGCAGTACTTC. Its translation is CSVRQNLYEQYF.